A selection of T cell receptor beta chains follows, all from one sample in a study of CD8+CD57+ T cells in acquired aplastic anemia. Each CDR3 protein is one row after TCRdb ran MiXCR on the reads. The repertoire holds about 81,000 distinct CDR3 sequences, with around 42% as singletons. What was sequenced was sorted CD4+, CD8+, or CD8+CD57+ T cells (not recorded which) from PBMCs. These receptors were collected from a human donor in good health, serving as a control. Each CDR3 is given with its conserved first and last residue. A D gene is named only where the DNA matches it firmly. A row's size may be missing; if present it is once, few, many or a size class.

size: .; D: .; V: TRBV19; J: TRBJ2-3; CDR3: CASSIVGTQYF; DNA: TGTGCCAGTAGTATAGTTGGTACGCAGTATTTT
size: many; D: TRBD2; V: TRBV7-9; J: TRBJ2-5; CDR3: CASGAGETETQYF; DNA: TGTGCCAGCGGAGCGGGGGAGACAGAGACCCAGTACTTC
size: .; D: .; V: TRBV2; J: TRBJ1-1; CDR3: CASYGGGTEAFF; DNA: TGTGCCAGCTATGGGGGGGGAACTGAAGCTTTCTTT
size: many; D: TRBD1; V: TRBV20-1; J: TRBJ2-7; CDR3: CSATPHRGPSYEQYF; DNA: TGCAGTGCCACCCCCCACAGGGGGCCCTCCTACGAGCAGTACTTC
size: many; D: TRBD2; V: TRBV20-1; J: TRBJ2-7; CDR3: CSARGLGAYEQYF; DNA: TGCAGTGCCAGGGGACTAGGAGCCTACGAGCAGTACTTC
size: .; D: TRBD2; V: TRBV5-1; J: TRBJ2-5; CDR3: CASSSGTGLDVIETQYF; DNA: TGCGCCAGCAGCTCGGGTACGGGACTAGACGTTATAGAGACCCAGTACTTC
size: many; D: .; V: TRBV2; J: TRBJ1-2; CDR3: CASLKSPNYGYTF; DNA: TGTGCCAGCCTCAAGTCCCCTAACTATGGCTACACCTTC
size: many; D: .; V: TRBV2; J: TRBJ1-5; CDR3: CASAGYSNQPQHF; DNA: TGTGCCAGTGCAGGGTATAGCAATCAGCCCCAGCATTTT
size: many; D: TRBD1; V: TRBV5-1; J: TRBJ2-7; CDR3: CASSSGTGTYEQYF; DNA: TGCGCCAGCAGCTCCGGGACAGGGACCTACGAGCAGTACTTC
size: many; D: .; V: TRBV19; J: TRBJ2-1; CDR3: CASSITAETYNEQFF; DNA: TGTGCCAGTAGTATAACCGCAGAGACATACAATGAGCAGTTCTTC
size: many; D: TRBD2; V: TRBV4-1; J: TRBJ2-7; CDR3: CASSQGEGRYEQYF; DNA: TGCGCCAGCAGCCAAGGGGAGGGCCGATACGAGCAGTACTTC
size: many; D: TRBD2; V: TRBV7-9; J: TRBJ2-7; CDR3: CASSPSGSSYEQYF; DNA: TGTGCCAGCAGCCCTAGCGGCAGCTCCTACGAGCAGTACTTC
size: few; D: .; V: TRBV10-3; J: TRBJ2-7; CDR3: CAISAFENEQYF; DNA: TGTGCCATCAGTGCTTTCGAAAACGAGCAGTACTTC
size: .; D: .; V: TRBV2; J: TRBJ2-5; CDR3: CACRQGAGLAETQYF; DNA: TGTGCCTGCAGACAGGGGGCGGGACTAGCAGAGACCCAGTACTTC
size: .; D: .; V: TRBV5-6; J: TRBJ1-4; CDR3: CASQGRNNEKLFF; DNA: TGTGCCAGCCAGGGTCGGAATAATGAAAAACTGTTTTTT
size: many; D: .; V: TRBV12-3/TRBV12-4; J: TRBJ1-4; CDR3: CASSSGGPEKLFF; DNA: TGTGCCAGCAGTTCCGGTGGACCCGAAAAACTGTTTTTT
size: many; D: TRBD1; V: TRBV5-1; J: TRBJ2-7; CDR3: CASTGGQAYEQYF; DNA: TGCGCCAGCACCGGGGGACAGGCCTACGAGCAGTACTTC
size: many; D: .; V: TRBV25-1; J: TRBJ2-1; CDR3: CASSEYLAELFF; DNA: TGTGCCAGCAGTGAATATTTGGCTGAACTGTTCTTC
size: many; D: TRBD2; V: TRBV9; J: TRBJ2-3; CDR3: CASSLAGSTDTQYF; DNA: TGTGCCAGCAGTTTAGCGGGGAGCACAGATACGCAGTATTTT
size: .; D: TRBD2; V: TRBV12-3/TRBV12-4; J: TRBJ2-7; CDR3: CASSQGLAGNEQYF; DNA: TGTGCCAGCAGCCAAGGACTAGCGGGGAACGAGCAGTACTTC
size: few; D: .; V: TRBV12-3/TRBV12-4; J: TRBJ2-1; CDR3: CASSLAAEYNEQFF; DNA: TGTGCCAGCAGTTTGGCGGCGGAATACAATGAGCAGTTCTTC
size: .; D: .; V: TRBV6-6; J: TRBJ1-1; CDR3: CASTADTEAFF; DNA: TGTGCCAGCACCGCGGACACTGAAGCTTTCTTT
size: many; D: TRBD2; V: TRBV19; J: TRBJ2-1; CDR3: CACGGRVNEQFF; DNA: TGTGCCTGCGGCGGGAGGGTCAATGAGCAGTTCTTC
size: many; D: .; V: TRBV24-1; J: TRBJ1-5; CDR3: CATSDRTESNQPQHF; DNA: TGTGCCACCAGTGACAGGACAGAATCCAATCAGCCCCAGCATTTT
size: .; D: .; V: TRBV7-2; J: TRBJ2-7; CDR3: CASESGSEQYF; DNA: TGTGCCAGCGAGTCCGGAAGCGAGCAGTACTTC
size: .; D: .; V: TRBV10-3; J: TRBJ1-5; CDR3: CAISATGQEPQHF; DNA: TGTGCCATCAGTGCAACGGGACAAGAGCCCCAGCATTTT
size: few; D: .; V: TRBV25-1; J: TRBJ1-1; CDR3: CASSAPGGGHTEAFF; DNA: TGTGCCAGCAGCGCGCCGGGCGGGGGCCACACTGAAGCTTTCTTT
size: .; D: .; V: TRBV12-3/TRBV12-4; J: TRBJ1-2; CDR3: CASRARDRFYGYTF; DNA: TGTGCCAGCAGGGCCCGGGACCGATTCTATGGCTACACCTTC
size: many; D: TRBD1; V: TRBV12-3/TRBV12-4; J: TRBJ1-1; CDR3: CASSSGTGGTEAFF; DNA: TGTGCCAGCAGCTCTGGGACAGGGGGGACTGAAGCTTTCTTT
size: .; D: .; V: TRBV7-6; J: TRBJ1-5; CDR3: CASCPSAGSGNQPQHF; DNA: TGTGCCAGCTGCCCCTCGGCGGGGAGTGGCAATCAGCCCCAGCATTTT
size: .; D: .; V: TRBV24-1; J: TRBJ2-3; CDR3: CATYSGVSTDTQYF; DNA: TGTGCCACATACTCGGGAGTTTCAACAGATACGCAGTATTTT
size: many; D: TRBD2; V: TRBV10-2; J: TRBJ2-3; CDR3: CASQEGGASTDTQYF; DNA: TGCGCCAGCCAGGAGGGAGGGGCCAGCACAGATACGCAGTATTTT
size: many; D: .; V: TRBV19; J: TRBJ2-3; CDR3: CASSHIRSTGKGTDTQYF; DNA: TGTGCCAGTAGCCACATTCGATCTACAGGAAAGGGCACAGATACGCAGTATTTT
size: .; D: .; V: TRBV24-1; J: TRBJ2-1; CDR3: CATSDTGNNEQFF; DNA: TGTGCCACCAGTGACACAGGGAACAATGAGCAGTTCTTC
size: few; D: .; V: TRBV5-6; J: TRBJ2-1; CDR3: CASSSDWAVEQFF; DNA: TGTGCCAGCAGCTCGGACTGGGCGGTTGAGCAGTTCTTC
size: .; D: .; V: TRBV29-1; J: TRBJ1-2; CDR3: CSVEEGLAGTDGYTF; DNA: TGCAGCGTTGAAGAGGGACTAGCGGGGACGGATGGCTACACCTTC
size: .; D: TRBD1; V: TRBV4-2; J: TRBJ2-7; CDR3: CASSPRTSGTGLFEQYF; DNA: TGTGCCAGCAGCCCTCGAACGTCCGGGACAGGGCTGTTCGAGCAGTACTTC
size: few; D: .; V: TRBV4-2; J: TRBJ2-2; CDR3: CASLDSTGFDGTGELFF; DNA: TGTGCCAGCCTCGACTCAACAGGGTTTGACGGGACCGGGGAGCTGTTTTTT
size: .; D: .; V: TRBV24-1; J: TRBJ2-7; CDR3: CASSSRPGVRWEQYF; DNA: TGTGCCAGCAGCTCCCGCCCGGGAGTAAGATGGGAGCAGTACTTC
size: .; D: .; V: TRBV3-1; J: TRBJ1-2; CDR3: CASSQDFGLTQANYGYTF; DNA: TGTGCCAGCAGCCAAGATTTCGGACTTACTCAAGCTAACTATGGCTACACCTTC
size: .; D: TRBD2; V: TRBV10-3; J: TRBJ2-3; CDR3: CAISGTSGADTQYF; DNA: TGTGCCATCAGTGGGACTAGCGGGGCGGATACGCAGTATTTT
size: .; D: .; V: TRBV2; J: TRBJ1-2; CDR3: CASSEALWDPNTF; DNA: TGTGCCAGCAGTGAAGCATTGTGGGATCCCAACACCTTC
size: few; D: .; V: TRBV9; J: TRBJ2-3; CDR3: CASSVDEGIISTDTQYF; DNA: TGTGCCAGCAGCGTAGATGAAGGAATAATAAGCACAGATACGCAGTATTTT
size: .; D: .; V: TRBV15; J: TRBJ2-7; CDR3: CATSNADTYEQYF; DNA: TGTGCCACCAGCAACGCGGACACCTACGAGCAGTACTTC
size: .; D: .; V: TRBV15; J: TRBJ2-1; CDR3: CATSRDSGGGARNEQFF; DNA: TGTGCCACCAGCAGAGATTCGGGAGGGGGCGCGCGGAATGAGCAGTTCTTC
size: .; D: .; V: TRBV3-1; J: TRBJ2-2; CDR3: CASSQEWGNTGELFF; DNA: TGTGCCAGCAGCCAAGAATGGGGGAACACCGGGGAGCTGTTTTTT
size: .; D: .; V: TRBV24-1; J: TRBJ1-1; CDR3: CATSLRSGSTEAFF; DNA: TGTGCCACCAGTTTACGGTCAGGGAGTACTGAAGCTTTCTTT
size: many; D: .; V: TRBV7-2; J: TRBJ2-7; CDR3: CASSLGSFYEQYF; DNA: TGTGCCAGCAGCTTAGGCTCGTTCTACGAGCAGTACTTC
size: few; D: TRBD2; V: TRBV6-1; J: TRBJ2-7; CDR3: CASSVVGGRDEQYF; DNA: TGTGCCAGTTCTGTGGTCGGGGGGAGGGACGAGCAGTACTTC
size: .; D: TRBD2; V: TRBV25-1; J: TRBJ2-3; CDR3: CASSALAGTYTDTQYF; DNA: TGTGCCAGCAGTGCCCTAGCGGGTACTTACACAGATACGCAGTATTTT
size: .; D: .; V: TRBV2; J: TRBJ1-5; CDR3: CASTRGMVQPQHF; DNA: TGTGCCAGCACCCGGGGGATGGTACAGCCCCAGCATTTT
size: few; D: TRBD2; V: TRBV12-3/TRBV12-4; J: TRBJ2-5; CDR3: CASSSTSGRAETQYF; DNA: TGTGCCAGCAGTTCCACTAGCGGGAGGGCAGAGACCCAGTACTTC
size: .; D: .; V: TRBV6-5; J: TRBJ1-1; CDR3: CASSYSGGMNTEAFF; DNA: TGTGCCAGCAGTTACTCCGGGGGAATGAACACTGAAGCTTTCTTT
size: .; D: .; V: TRBV27; J: TRBJ1-5; CDR3: CASSLWGRGGNQPQHF; DNA: TGTGCCAGCAGTTTATGGGGTCGGGGGGGCAATCAGCCCCAGCATTTT
size: many; D: .; V: TRBV7-8; J: TRBJ1-1; CDR3: CASSLSGNTEAFF; DNA: TGTGCCAGCAGTTTATCAGGGAACACTGAAGCTTTCTTT
size: .; D: TRBD1; V: TRBV11-1; J: TRBJ2-7; CDR3: CASSNLPGQGTIYEQYF; DNA: TGTGCCAGCAGTAACCTCCCGGGACAGGGAACTATCTACGAGCAGTACTTC
size: .; D: .; V: TRBV24-1; J: TRBJ1-1; CDR3: CATSSGNTEAFF; DNA: TGTGCCACCAGTTCCGGAAACACTGAAGCTTTCTTT
size: .; D: .; V: TRBV27; J: TRBJ2-1; CDR3: CASRRQGSKDNEQFF; DNA: TGTGCCAGCAGACGGCAGGGTAGTAAGGACAATGAGCAGTTCTTC
size: .; D: .; V: TRBV25-1; J: TRBJ2-3; CDR3: CACSARDYGASSTDTQYF; DNA: .